This TCR beta chain stems from a study of identical twins. The CDR3 runs to 16 residues. J was trimmed by 6 bases and V by 1 base; bases with no gene match: 2. CDR1 and CDR2 from the germline V gene are MDHEN and SYDVKM. TCRdb reprocessed the 5' RACE reads with MiXCR, giving one entry per CDR3 protein. The table has over 250,000 distinct CDR3 sequences, less than 9.5% seen once. This same sample was also taken into another study, of yellow fever vaccine responses in identical twins.

The sequencing sample was made of CD8+ T cells sorted from blood. The chain has TRBV28 and TRBJ2-1, with TRBD2 matching over 14 bases. The TCR sequence derives from a woman aged 18 to 35 in good health. For the CDR3, the DNA is TGTGCCAGCAGTTTATTGGGGACTAGCGGGGGCAATGAGCAGTTCTTC. Its protein is CASSLLGTSGGNEQFF.